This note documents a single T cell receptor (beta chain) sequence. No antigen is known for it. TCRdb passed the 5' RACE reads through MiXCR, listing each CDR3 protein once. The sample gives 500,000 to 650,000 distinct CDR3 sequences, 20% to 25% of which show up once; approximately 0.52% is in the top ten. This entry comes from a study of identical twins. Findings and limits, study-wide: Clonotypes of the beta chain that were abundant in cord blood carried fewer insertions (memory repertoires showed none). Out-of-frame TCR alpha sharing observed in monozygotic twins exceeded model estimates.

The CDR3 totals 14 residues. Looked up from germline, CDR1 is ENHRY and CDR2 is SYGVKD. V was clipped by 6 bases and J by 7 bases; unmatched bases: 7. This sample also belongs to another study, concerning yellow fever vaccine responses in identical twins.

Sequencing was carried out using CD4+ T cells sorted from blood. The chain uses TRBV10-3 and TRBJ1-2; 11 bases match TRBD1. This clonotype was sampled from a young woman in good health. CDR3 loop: CAISPGTGGFGYTF. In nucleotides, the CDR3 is TGTGCCATCAGCCCCGGGACAGGGGGTTTTGGCTACACCTTC.